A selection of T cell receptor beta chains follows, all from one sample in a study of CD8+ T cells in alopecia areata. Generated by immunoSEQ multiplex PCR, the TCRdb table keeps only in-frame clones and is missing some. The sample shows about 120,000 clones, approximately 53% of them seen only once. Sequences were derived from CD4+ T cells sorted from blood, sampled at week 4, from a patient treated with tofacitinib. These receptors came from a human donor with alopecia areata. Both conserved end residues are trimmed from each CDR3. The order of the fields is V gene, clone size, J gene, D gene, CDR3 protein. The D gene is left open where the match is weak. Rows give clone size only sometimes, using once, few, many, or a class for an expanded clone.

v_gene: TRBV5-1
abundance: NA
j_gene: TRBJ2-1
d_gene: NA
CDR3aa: ASSDPSSYNEQF

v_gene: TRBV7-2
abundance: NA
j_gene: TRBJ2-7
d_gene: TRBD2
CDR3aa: ASSLVSGGRGYEQY

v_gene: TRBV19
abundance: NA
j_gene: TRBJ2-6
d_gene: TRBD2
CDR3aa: ASSRTSGIGANVLT

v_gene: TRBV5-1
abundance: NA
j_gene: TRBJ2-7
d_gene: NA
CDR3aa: ASIGGNYEQY

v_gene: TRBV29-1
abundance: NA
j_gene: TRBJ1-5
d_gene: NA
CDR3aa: SAGEGNQPQH

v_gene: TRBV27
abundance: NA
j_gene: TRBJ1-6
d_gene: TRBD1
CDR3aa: ASKTPRTGGDSPLH

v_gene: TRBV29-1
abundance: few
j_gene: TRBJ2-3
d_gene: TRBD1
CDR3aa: SVDGTGFGTQY

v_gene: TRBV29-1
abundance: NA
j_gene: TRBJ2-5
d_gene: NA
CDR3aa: SVVRLGETQY

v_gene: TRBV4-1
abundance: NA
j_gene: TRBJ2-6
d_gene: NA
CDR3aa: ASANRSSGANVLT

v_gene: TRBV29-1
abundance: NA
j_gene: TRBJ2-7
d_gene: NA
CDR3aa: SVGRQGYEQY

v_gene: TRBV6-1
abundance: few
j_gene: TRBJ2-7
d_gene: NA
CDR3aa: ASTIQQEQY

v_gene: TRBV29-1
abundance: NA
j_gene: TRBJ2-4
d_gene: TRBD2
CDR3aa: SVERPSGSSNIQY

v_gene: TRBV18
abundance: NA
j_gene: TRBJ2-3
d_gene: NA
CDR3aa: ASSPPPNTDTQY

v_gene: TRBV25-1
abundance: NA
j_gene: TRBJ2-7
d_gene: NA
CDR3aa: ASSVPGGDYEQY

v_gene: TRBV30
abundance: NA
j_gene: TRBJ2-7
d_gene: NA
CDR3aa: ACRTSTYEQY

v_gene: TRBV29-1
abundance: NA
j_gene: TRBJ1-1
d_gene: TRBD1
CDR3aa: SVQGALMNTEAF

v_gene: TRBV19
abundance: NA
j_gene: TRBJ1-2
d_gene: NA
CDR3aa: ASSIRSNYGYT

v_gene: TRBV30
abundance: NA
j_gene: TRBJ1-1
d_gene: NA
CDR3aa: AWSVRKNTEAF

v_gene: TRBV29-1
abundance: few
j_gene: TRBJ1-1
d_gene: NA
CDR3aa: SVGNVRNTEAF

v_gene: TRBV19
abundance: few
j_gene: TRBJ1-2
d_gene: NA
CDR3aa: ASSILMGQAEDGYT

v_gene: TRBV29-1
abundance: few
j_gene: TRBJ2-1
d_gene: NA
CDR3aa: SVEMHSYNEQF

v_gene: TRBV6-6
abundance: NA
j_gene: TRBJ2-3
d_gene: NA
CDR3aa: ASSSNTDTQY

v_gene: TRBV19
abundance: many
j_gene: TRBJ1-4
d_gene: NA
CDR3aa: ASSARGSGGEKLF

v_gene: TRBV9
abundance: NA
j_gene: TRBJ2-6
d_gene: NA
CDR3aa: ASSVGQTLSGANVLT

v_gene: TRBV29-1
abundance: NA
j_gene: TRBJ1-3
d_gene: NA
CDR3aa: SVVLPSGNTIY

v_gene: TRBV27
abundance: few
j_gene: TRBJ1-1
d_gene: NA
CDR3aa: ASERGGRRGNTEAF

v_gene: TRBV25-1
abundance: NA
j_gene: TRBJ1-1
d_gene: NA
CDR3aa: ASSEGAPRTEAF

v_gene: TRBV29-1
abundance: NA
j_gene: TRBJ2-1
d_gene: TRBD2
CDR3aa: SASRLAGGSHGEQF

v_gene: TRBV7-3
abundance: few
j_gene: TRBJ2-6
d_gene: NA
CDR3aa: ASSLWAGNSGANVLT

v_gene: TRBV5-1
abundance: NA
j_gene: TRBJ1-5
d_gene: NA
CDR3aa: ASSLAGDSNQPQH

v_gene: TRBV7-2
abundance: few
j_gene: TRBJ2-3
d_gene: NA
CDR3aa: ASSLAGGRVTQY

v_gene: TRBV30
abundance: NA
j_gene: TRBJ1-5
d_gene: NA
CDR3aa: AWSARPGTHGNSNQPQH

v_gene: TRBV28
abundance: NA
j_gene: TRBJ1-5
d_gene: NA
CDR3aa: ASSKALGLQPQH

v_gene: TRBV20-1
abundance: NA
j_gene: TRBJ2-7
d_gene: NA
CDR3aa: SASELYEQY

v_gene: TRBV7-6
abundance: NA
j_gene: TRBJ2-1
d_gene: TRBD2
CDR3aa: ASSSSGGSSYNEQF

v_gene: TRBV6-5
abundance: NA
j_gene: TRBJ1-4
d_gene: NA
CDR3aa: ASSYSTRGEKLF

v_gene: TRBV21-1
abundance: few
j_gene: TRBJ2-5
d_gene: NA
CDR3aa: ASSPHKSRLAGGRPASQY

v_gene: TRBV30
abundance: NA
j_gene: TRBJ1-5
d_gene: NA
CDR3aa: AWSGGGGPQH

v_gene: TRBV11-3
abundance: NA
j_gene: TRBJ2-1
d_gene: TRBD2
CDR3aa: ASSLETSSTNPNEQF

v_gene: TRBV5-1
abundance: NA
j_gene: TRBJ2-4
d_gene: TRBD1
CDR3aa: ASSPIVQGRRNIQY

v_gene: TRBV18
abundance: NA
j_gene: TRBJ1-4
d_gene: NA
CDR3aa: ASSGEKLF

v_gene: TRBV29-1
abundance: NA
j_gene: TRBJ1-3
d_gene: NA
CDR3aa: SGNGGAGNTIY

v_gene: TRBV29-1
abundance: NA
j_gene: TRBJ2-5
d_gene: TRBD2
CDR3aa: SVGRAGTSGETQY

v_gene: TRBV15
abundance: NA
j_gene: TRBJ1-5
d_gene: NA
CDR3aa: ATSRAHRSNQPQH

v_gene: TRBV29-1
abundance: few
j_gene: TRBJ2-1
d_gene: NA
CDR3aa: SVEQGREQF

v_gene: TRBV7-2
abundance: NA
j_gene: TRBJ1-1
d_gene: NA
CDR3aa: ASSLDGQSEAF

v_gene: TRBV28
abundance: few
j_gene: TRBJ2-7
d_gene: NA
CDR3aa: ASRLGTSSYEQY

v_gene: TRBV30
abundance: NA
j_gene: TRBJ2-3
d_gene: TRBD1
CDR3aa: AWSPKHGQGRTDTQY

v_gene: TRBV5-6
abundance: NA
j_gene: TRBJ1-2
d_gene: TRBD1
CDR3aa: ASSPRTGGNYGYT

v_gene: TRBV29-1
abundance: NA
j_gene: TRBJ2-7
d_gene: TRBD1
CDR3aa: SVGSGTGGNEQY

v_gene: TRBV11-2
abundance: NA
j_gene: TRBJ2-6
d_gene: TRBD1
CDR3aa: ASSWRTGAGANVLT

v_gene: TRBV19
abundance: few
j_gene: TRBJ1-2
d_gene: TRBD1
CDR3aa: ASSIARRQGQGYT

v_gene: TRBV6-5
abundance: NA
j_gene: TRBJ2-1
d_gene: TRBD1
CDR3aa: ASRRQGMAHNEQF

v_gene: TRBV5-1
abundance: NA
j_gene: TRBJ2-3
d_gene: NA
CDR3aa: ASSFTGLDTDTQY

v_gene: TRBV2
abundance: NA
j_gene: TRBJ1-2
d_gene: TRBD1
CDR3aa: ASTLGQLNYGYT

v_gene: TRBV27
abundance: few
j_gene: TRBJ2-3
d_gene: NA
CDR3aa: ASKSVNTDTQY

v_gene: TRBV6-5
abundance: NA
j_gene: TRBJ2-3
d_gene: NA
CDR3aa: ASSLLRGSDTQY

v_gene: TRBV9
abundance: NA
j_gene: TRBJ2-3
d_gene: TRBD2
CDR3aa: ASSRSGGTDTQY

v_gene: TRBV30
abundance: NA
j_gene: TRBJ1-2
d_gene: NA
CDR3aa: AWSLMYGYT

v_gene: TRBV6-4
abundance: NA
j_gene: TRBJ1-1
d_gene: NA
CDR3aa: ASSDSTGNTEAF